Below, 27 T cell receptor beta chains from the same sample are listed, as sequenced in a study of cytomegalovirus exposure and HLA in healthy donors. This PCR relied on a set of 60 Vbeta primers and 13 Jbeta primers. Using immunoSEQ multiplex PCR, the repertoire was profiled, and TCRdb retains in-frame clones only, with some absent. The table lists about 200,000 clones, around 85% of them singletons, with 1.5% to 2% in the top ten. The specimen sequenced was PBMCs. The origin of the receptors is a man aged 50 to 60 in good health and CMV-seronegative.

This rearrangement joins TRBV5-1 to TRBJ1-4; 10 nucleotides line up with TRBD1. CDR1 is SGHRS and CDR2 is YFSETQ in the germline V gene. Trimming at V came to 4 bases and at J to 8 bases, leaving 8 bases not matched to a gene. CDR3 length equals 15 residues. The CDR3 loop is CASSVSGTGEEKLFF. The CDR3 DNA follows: TGCGCCAGCAGCGTCTCCGGGACAGGGGAGGAAAAACTGTTTTTT.

The rearrangement uses TRBV9 and TRBJ2-2, with 11 nucleotides matching TRBD1. V shed 3 bases, J shed 6 bases, and the junction held 7 bases outside the gene matches. CDR1 SGDLS and CDR2 YYNGEE come from the germline V gene. The CDR3 runs 16 residues. CDR3 loop: CASSGGDRGVPGELFF. The DNA of the CDR3 is TGTGCCAGCAGCGGAGGGGACAGGGGGGTTCCCGGGGAGCTGTTTTTT.

CDR3 coding DNA: TGTGCCACCAGCAGGGGAGGACAAGGGGAGACCCAGTACTTC. Translated, it gives CATSRGGQGETQYF. The genes are TRBV15 and TRBJ2-5; D might be TRBD2 (6 bases). The CDR3 spans 14 residues. CDR1 is LNHNV and CDR2 is YYDKDF in the germline V gene (reference sequence). Between the trimmed V and J ends, which lost 3 bases and 5 bases, there was a span of 13 bases.

This sequence joins TRBV6-1 and TRBJ2-7; D is perhaps TRBD2 (6 bases). Trimming removed 2 bases at V and 3 bases at J, with 14 bases between. The CDR3 length is 15 residues. Germline V gene lookup returns CDR1 MNHNS and CDR2 SASEGT. The CDR3 loop reads CASSERRGYLYEQYF. CDR3 nucleotide sequence: TGTGCCAGCAGTGAAAGGAGGGGTTACCTCTACGAGCAGTACTTC.

The chain couples TRBV27 to TRBJ2-3, with 8 bases matching TRBD2. The CDR3 contains 16 residues. Germline V CDR1 and CDR2: MNHEY, SMNVEV (reference sequence). V lost 4 bases and J lost 1; bases outside the gene matches: 7. The CDR3 reads CASSSGLGRGTDTQYF. CDR3 DNA sequence: TGTGCCAGCAGTTCGGGACTAGGGAGGGGCACAGATACGCAGTATTTT.

Only a few counts were recorded for this clone. The chain links TRBV18 to TRBJ2-1, with D unresolved. Trimming took off 3 bases at V and 0 bases at J, with 6 bases between the two ends. Per the germline V gene, CDR1 is KGHSH and CDR2 is LQKENI. The CDR3 is 14 amino acids. DNA of the CDR3: TGTGCCAGCTCACCTGCCAGCTCCTACAATGAGCAGTTCTTC. Protein: CASSPASSYNEQFF.

This chain links TRBV7-7 with TRBJ2-3; 11 bases align to TRBD1. Germline CDR1 is SSHAT and CDR2 is FNYEAQ (reference sequence). The CDR3 is made up of 15 amino acids. With 1 base clipped from V and 4 bases from J, the junction kept 1 base outside the gene matches. This CDR3 is CASSLGTGGPDTQYF. CDR3 bases: TGTGCCAGCAGCTTAGGGACAGGGGGCCCAGATACGCAGTATTTT.

In the case of this clone: The germline gene is not matched at one end of the junction; a read error may be the cause. The rearrangement uses TRBV7-9 and TRBJ2-1; TRBD2 matches 9 bases. Germline assignment: CDR1 SEHNR and CDR2 FQNEAQ (reference sequence). CDR3 length equals 15 residues. CDR3 loop: CSSSLRAGGVNEQFF. The CDR3 nucleotides are TGTTCCAGCAGCTTAAGGGCGGGGGGGGTCAATGAGCAGTTCTTC. The variable domain in full, with the rest retrieved from reference TRBV7-9 and TRBJ2-1, is DTGVSQNPRHKITKRGQNVTFRCDPISEHNRLYWYRQTLGQGPEFLTYFQNEAQLEKSRLLSDRFSAERPKGSFSTLEIQRTEQGDSAMYLCSSSLRAGGVNEQFFGPGTRLTVL.

This chain links TRBV28 with TRBJ2-2; TRBD2 agrees at 7 bases. The germline gives CDR1 MDHEN, CDR2 SYDVKM. After removal of 8 bases from V and 5 bases from J, the junction contained 11 bases not matched to a gene. The CDR3 covers 15 residues. DNA for the CDR3: TGTGCCAGCCGTGGGGCGGGAGAGGGAACCGGGGAGCTGTTTTTT. The encoded protein is CASRGAGEGTGELFF.

This chain uses TRBV30 with TRBJ2-6; D is undetermined. Trimming left V 0 bases short and J 4 bases short, with 13 bases between. Germline CDR1 and CDR2: GTSNPN and SVGIG (reference sequence). This CDR3 is built from 16 residues. This CDR3 is CAWSVKAVRGANVLTF. CDR3 sequence (DNA): TGTGCCTGGAGTGTTAAAGCAGTGAGGGGGGCCAACGTCCTGACTTTC.

This clone came up a few times. V is TRBV27 and J is TRBJ2-7; TRBD1 matches at 8 bases. V gave up 5 bases and J gave up 7 bases; unmatched junction bases: 7. The germline V gene has CDR1 MNHEY and CDR2 SMNVEV (reference sequence). The length of the CDR3 is 13 residues. The CDR3 spells CASSPQGALEQYF. The CDR3 bases are TGTGCCAGCAGTCCGCAGGGGGCCCTAGAGCAGTACTTC.

This sequence joins TRBV25-1 and TRBJ2-5; maybe TRBD2 (5 bases). V gave up 5 bases and J gave up 7 bases, with 14 bases separating them. CDR3 length: 13 residues. CDR1 is MGHDK, CDR2 SYGVNS, per germline. The CDR3 here is CASSLEEATTQYF. Written as DNA, the CDR3 is TGTGCCAGCAGTCTGGAGGAGGCTACGACCCAGTACTTC.

The CDR3 sequence is CASGLRQGGETQYF. The CDR3 DNA reads TGTGCTAGTGGTTTGCGACAGGGGGGGGAGACCCAGTACTTC. The rearrangement links TRBV12-5 to TRBJ2-5; TRBD1 matches at 9 bases. From germline, CDR1 is LGHNT and CDR2 FRNRAP. V dropped 2 bases and J dropped 5; count of bases not matched to a gene: 3. CDR3 length: 14 amino acids. The variable domain in full, with the rest retrieved from reference TRBV12-5 and TRBJ2-5, is DARVTQTPRHKVTEMGQEVTMRCQPILGHNTVFWYRQTMMQGLELLAYFRNRAPLDDSGMPKDRFSAEMPDATLATLKIQPSEPRDSAVYFCASGLRQGGETQYFGPGTRLLVL.

This clone was observed a few times. The chain joins TRBV7-9 to TRBJ2-5, with 9 positions matching TRBD1. Germline CDR1 is SEHNR and CDR2 is FQNEAQ (reference sequence). Trimming removed 3 bases from V and 1 base from J; junction bases left unmatched: 0. This CDR3 is built from 14 residues. In DNA form, the CDR3 reads TGTGCCAGCAGCTTGGGACAGGGCCAAGAGACCCAGTACTTC. Protein: CASSLGQGQETQYF.

This clone is a singleton in its sample. This chain links TRBV11-2 with TRBJ2-3; tentatively, D is TRBD1 (5 bases). Germline lookup yields CDR1 SGHAT and CDR2 FQNNGV. The CDR3 runs 15 residues. V was trimmed by 5 bases and J by 6 bases, leaving 18 bases between them. The CDR3 DNA sequence: TGTGCCAGCAGCCGAGTGAGGACAAAAGGCGATACGCAGTATTTT. This encodes CASSRVRTKGDTQYF.

J is TRBJ2-1 and V is TRBV30; 9 nucleotides line up with TRBD1. Per the germline V gene, CDR1 is GTSNPN and CDR2 is SVGIG (reference sequence). The CDR3 consists of 11 residues. Losses at the gene ends were 7 bases for V and 9 bases for J; bases not matched to a gene: 4. The CDR3 spells CALQGAGEQFF. CDR3 DNA: TGTGCCTTACAGGGGGCAGGTGAGCAGTTCTTC.

The chain is built from TRBV28 and TRBJ1-4; D unresolved. The CDR3 is 14 amino acids. Trimming pared 6 bases from V and 5 bases from J, leaving 13 bases between. Germline V gives CDR1 MDHEN, CDR2 SYDVKM. CDR3 protein: CASRNPNRNEKLFF. CDR3 coding DNA: TGTGCCAGCAGGAATCCGAATAGAAATGAAAAACTGTTTTTT.

This sequence joins TRBV9 and TRBJ2-2, with 9 bases fitting TRBD1. The V and J ends lost 3 bases and 6 bases, in that order; junction bases with no gene match: 9. The CDR3 spans 16 residues. The V gene's germline CDR1 is SGDLS and CDR2 YYNGEE. CDR3 nucleotides: TGTGCCAGCAGCGCTCCCGGGACAGGGCTTGCCGGGGAGCTGTTTTTT. It yields the protein CASSAPGTGLAGELFF.

This clone was seen just once. The rearrangement links TRBV7-9 to TRBJ1-4; weak D call: TRBD1 (6 bases). Germline V gene sequence: CDR1 SEHNR, CDR2 FQNEAQ (reference sequence). This CDR3 has 14 amino acids. Trimming pared 7 bases from V and 5 bases from J, leaving 14 bases between. The CDR3: CASNPGAPNEKLFF. The CDR3 bases are TGTGCCAGCAACCCAGGGGCCCCGAATGAAAAACTGTTTTTT. Combining the CDR3 with reference TRBV7-9 and TRBJ1-4 gives the whole variable domain DTGVSQNPRHKITKRGQNVTFRCDPISEHNRLYWYRQTLGQGPEFLTYFQNEAQLEKSRLLSDRFSAERPKGSFSTLEIQRTEQGDSAMYLCASNPGAPNEKLFFGSGTQLSVL.

This clone was recorded many times. V usage is TRBV4-2 and J usage is TRBJ1-1; D gene uncertain. The CDR3 has 14 amino acids. The germline V gene encodes CDR1 LGHNA and CDR2 YNFKEQ. The V and J ends lost 3 bases and 1 base respectively, with 9 bases between them. CDR3 in DNA: TGTGCCAGCAGCCAGGGAGTGACGAACACTGAAGCTTTCTTT. This sequence encodes CASSQGVTNTEAFF.

V gene TRBV5-4 combines with J gene TRBJ2-3; 11 bases are shared with TRBD2. CDR3 length: 14 amino acids. The germline V gene has CDR1 SGHNT and CDR2 YYREEE (reference sequence). V was clipped by 4 bases and J by 7 bases; unmatched bases: 5. CDR3 in amino acids: CASSQPTSGNTQYF. In nucleotides, the CDR3 is TGTGCCAGCAGCCAACCGACTAGCGGGAATACGCAGTATTTT.

This chain connects TRBV28 to TRBJ2-4; TRBD2 agrees at 9 bases. V was pared by 5 bases and J by 9 bases, with 8 bases of the junction left unmatched. The CDR3 consists of 14 residues. Germline assignment: CDR1 MDHEN and CDR2 SYDVKM. The CDR3 DNA reads TGTGCCAGCAGTGGGCGGGAGGGCCGGGGCATTCAGTACTTC. This sequence encodes CASSGREGRGIQYF.

V usage is TRBV7-2 and J usage is TRBJ2-7; 9 bases align to TRBD2. CDR3 length: 15 amino acids. V shed 6 bases and J 3 bases; nucleotides not matched to a gene: 9. Germline values: CDR1 SGHTA, CDR2 FQGNSA. CDR3 nucleotides: TGTGCCAGCAGGGACGGGACTAGCAGGCTCTACGAGCAGTACTTC. The encoded protein is CASRDGTSRLYEQYF.

The V and J genes are TRBV6-1 and TRBJ2-7, with 11 bases fitting TRBD2. The CDR3 sequence is 13 residues long. With 8 bases clipped from V and 2 bases from J, the junction kept 2 bases outside the gene matches. Germline-derived CDR1 and CDR2 are MNHNS and SASEGT. This chain's CDR3 is CASRLAGTYEQYF. CDR3 in DNA: TGTGCCAGCCGACTAGCGGGAACCTACGAGCAGTACTTC.

The rearrangement joins TRBV28 to TRBJ1-1; TRBD1 is a possible D gene (6 bases). V was cut by 10 bases and J by 0 bases, with 9 bases left in between. Germline loops: CDR1 MDHEN, CDR2 SYDVKM. This CDR3 is 12 amino acids long. The CDR3 sequence is CATTGLNTEAFF. The CDR3 region has the DNA TGTGCCACGACAGGCCTGAACACTGAAGCTTTCTTT.

The V and J genes are TRBV7-9 and TRBJ2-7; weak D call: TRBD2 (5 bases). CDR1 is SEHNR, CDR2 FQNEAQ, per germline (reference sequence). Trimming cost V 1 base and J 6 bases, with 16 bases left between them. This CDR3 region has 15 residues. DNA of the CDR3: TGTGCCAGCAGCTTAGTCGCGGGTAGCGCGTCCGAGCAGTACTTC. This sequence encodes CASSLVAGSASEQYF.

The V call is TRBV18, the J call TRBJ2-3; 11 bases match TRBD2. CDR3 length: 20 residues. V was pared by 2 bases and J by 2 bases, with 15 bases of the junction left unmatched. Germline assignment: CDR1 KGHSH and CDR2 LQKENI. The CDR3 DNA follows: TGTGCCAGCTCACCAAATGGGGTACGACTAGCGGGGAAAAACACAGATACGCAGTATTTT. The encoded protein is CASSPNGVRLAGKNTDTQYF.